This TCR beta chain was sequenced in a study of graft-versus-host responses after intestinal transplantation (dated by TCRdb to the early 2020s). In terms of the full investigation: Multivisceral, liver-intestinal, or isolated intestinal transplants were received by the recipients. Every recipient was given anti-thymocyte globulin induction, followed by around three years of maintenance tacrolimus and steroids. Bulk TCR-beta CDR3 sequencing was used to track graft-versus-host and host-versus-graft alloreactive T cell clones in the graft, circulation and bone marrow after intestinal transplantation. To identify alloreactive clones, pre-transplant mixed lymphocyte reaction products were sequenced and compared with unstimulated pre-transplant donor and recipient T cells. Of the 20 to 30 intestinal transplant recipients enrolled in the cohort, one of whom was a retransplant, a few patients without pretransplant specimens were excluded. Donor T cell macrochimerism was defined as a peak of at least 4% donor T cells among recipient peripheral blood mononuclear cells. Instead of going to the commercial service, samples from a few later patients were sequenced in-house on an Illumina MiSeq and processed with MiXCR. Beyond this particular receptor, the publication reports: In the allografts of patients with donor T cell macrochimerism, GvH to HvG T cell clonal ratios were high. Early after transplant, declines in HvG clones were associated with peak levels of circulating GvH clones. GvH clones were detected in recipient bone marrow, and some of these GvH clones were observed earlier in ileal mucosa or blood, consistent with an intestinal mucosal origin. Conclusions were limited by the relatively low number and heterogeneity of intestinal transplant patients.

Library method: the immunoSEQ multiplex PCR assay. For most patients, genomic DNA was isolated with the Qiagen DNeasy Blood and Tissue Kit and sent frozen to Adaptive Biotechnologies for TCR sequencing. For most patients, genomic DNA was subjected to high-throughput TCR-beta CDR3 sequencing by Adaptive Biotechnologies. The source study handled its data this way. Adaptive's ImmunoSEQ software was the source of the TCR sequencing data for 15 to 20 patients, while a few other patients were processed with MiXCR and VDJtools. CD4 versus CD8 sorting errors were corrected by removing sequences found in both subsets at a frequency ratio below 5:1. CDR3 nucleotide sequences shared between donor and recipient were removed because their origin could not be assigned. At least 2-fold expansion over unstimulated cells and a minimum CFSE-low frequency of 0.002% (template counts) or 0.001% (read counts) were required for clones to be classified as alloreactive. A clone was considered mappable if detected in the sequenced pre-transplant spleen, lymph node, or MLR CFSE-low populations of the donor or recipient. Cumulative frequency of alloreactive clones was calculated as a percentage of all sequences weighted by copy number. In TCRdb, the immuneACCESS table is reduced to in-frame sequences with V and J assigned. These tables do not hold every clone; where another copy was compared, an unresolved V gene accounts for under half, and the others remain unexplained. V and J calls and clone size follow that table, whereas D and trimming were derived from the DNA. The sample records more than 80,000 clones, around 90% of which are singletons. In total, the top ten clones hold 0.3% to 0.4% of the sample.

The time point label here, explained by the study, means: cells obtained before transplantation from donor or recipient. CD3+CD4+ and CD3+CD8+ populations were FACS-sorted from unstimulated pre-transplant donor and recipient cells taken from spleen or lymph nodes. Unmatched junction bases come to 14, with V trimmed by 3 bases and J by 2 bases. The germline V gene (reference sequence) gives CDR1 as LNHDA and CDR2 as SQIVND. CDR3 length: 20 amino acids, cysteine to phenylalanine. Only the CDR3 part of the read is kept: 60 bases, read in frame from the first base. This clone appeared a single time. The antigen this receptor binds is unknown. No base qualities exist here, and no much larger clone lies one base off it.

The origin of this receptor is a human donor who received an intestinal transplant. The source was unstimulated CD4+ T cells sorted from spleen or lymph node cells, collected before intestinal transplant. The chain is encoded by TRBV19 joined to TRBJ2-1; 12 bases in the junction line up with TRBD2. At the DNA level, the sequence is TGTGCCAGTAGTATTCGGAGGGGACTAGCGGGCCAGAGAACCTACAATGAGCAGTTCTTC. Translation gives CASSIRRGLAGQRTYNEQFF.